This T cell receptor (beta chain) is drawn from a study of cytomegalovirus exposure and HLA in healthy donors. General observations from the study: Earlier analysis looked at TCR beta V segments, and most were productive about 90% or about 30% of the time. Accurate prediction of HLA-A and HLA-B alleles (for most subjects) was reportedly achieved from TCR beta sequences.

Trimming took 2 bases from V and 10 from J; bases not matched to a gene: 11. The CDR3 covers 16 residues. CDR1 is SGHVS and CDR2 is FNYEAQ in the germline V gene. Primers included in the PCR were 60 Vbeta and 13 Jbeta primers. Clones were sequenced by immunoSEQ multiplex PCR, and TCRdb holds only the in-frame ones, with some missing. The repertoire includes some 160,000 clones, around 72% of them detected once, and less than 2.5% sits in the top ten. In regard to this clone: Its antigen is currently unknown.

Sequencing was done on a sample of PBMCs. The clonotype comes from a man aged 35 to 55 in good health and CMV-seronegative. The J gene is TRBJ1-6, the V gene TRBV7-6; 7 bases are a match to TRBD1. CDR3 coding DNA: TGTGCCAGCAGCTTAATCAGACAGGGTACAGGATCACCCCTCCACTTT. Translating gives CASSLIRQGTGSPLHF.